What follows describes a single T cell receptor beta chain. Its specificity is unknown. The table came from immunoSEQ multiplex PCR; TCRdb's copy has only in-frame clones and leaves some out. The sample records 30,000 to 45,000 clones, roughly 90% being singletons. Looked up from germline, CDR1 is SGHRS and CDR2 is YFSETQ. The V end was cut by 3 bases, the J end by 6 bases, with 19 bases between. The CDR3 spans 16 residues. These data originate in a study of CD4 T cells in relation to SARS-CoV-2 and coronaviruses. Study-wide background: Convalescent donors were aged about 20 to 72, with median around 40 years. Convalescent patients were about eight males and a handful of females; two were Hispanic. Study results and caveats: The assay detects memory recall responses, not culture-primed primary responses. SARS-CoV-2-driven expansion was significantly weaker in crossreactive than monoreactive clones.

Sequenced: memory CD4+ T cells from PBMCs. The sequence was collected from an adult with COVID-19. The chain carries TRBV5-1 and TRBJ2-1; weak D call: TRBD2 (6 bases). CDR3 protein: CASSWGDLANSNEQFF. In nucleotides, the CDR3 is TGCGCCAGCAGCTGGGGGGACCTGGCTAACTCCAATGAGCAGTTCTTC. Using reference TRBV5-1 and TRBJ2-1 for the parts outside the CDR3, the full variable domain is KAGVTQTPRYLIKTRGQQVTLSCSPISGHRSVSWYQQTPGQGLQFLFEYFSETQRNKGNFPGRFSGRQFSNSRSEMNVSTLELGDSALYLCASSWGDLANSNEQFFGPGTRLTVL.